This T cell receptor beta chain was recorded in a study of blood T cells in healthy people across ages. Study-wide points: Whereas aged donors had fewer naive CD4+ cells, long-lived donors had more of them and higher diversity.

Through a sample-barcoded 5' primer and a J-beta primer mix, a second PCR was run for about 6 to 11 cycles. Through a template-switch adaptor with 12 random nucleotides, each cDNA molecule received a tag. One entry per CDR3 protein, called by TCRdb with MiXCR from the 5' RACE reads. The sample gives about 1.8 million distinct CDR3 sequences, around 48% of which show up once; less than 2.5% is in the top ten. This clonotype occurred a few times. Its antigen remains unidentified. Germline assignment: CDR1 SGHTA and CDR2 FQGNSA. Trimming removed 1 base at V and 2 bases at J, with 11 bases between. This CDR3 is built from 15 residues. It was roughly 10 milliliters of peripheral blood that were drawn from each donor.

The chain combines TRBV7-2 with TRBJ1-2, with D hard to call. The sequenced material came from blood. This TCR was recovered from a middle-aged woman in good health. In DNA form, the CDR3 reads TGTGCCAGCAGCTTAGAGTCAGGAGAGAACTATGGCTACACCTTC. Translation: CASSLESGENYGYTF.